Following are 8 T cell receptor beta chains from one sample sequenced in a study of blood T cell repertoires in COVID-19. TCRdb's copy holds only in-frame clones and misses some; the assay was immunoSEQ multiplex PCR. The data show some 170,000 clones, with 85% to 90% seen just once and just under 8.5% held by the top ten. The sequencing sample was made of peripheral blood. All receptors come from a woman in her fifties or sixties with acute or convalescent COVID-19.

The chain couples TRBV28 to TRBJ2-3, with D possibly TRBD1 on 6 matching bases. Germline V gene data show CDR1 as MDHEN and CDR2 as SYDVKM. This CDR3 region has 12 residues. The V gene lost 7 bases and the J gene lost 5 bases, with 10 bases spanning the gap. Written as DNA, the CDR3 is TGTGCCAGCACTTCAGGGGTAGATACGCAGTATTTT. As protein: CASTSGVDTQYF.

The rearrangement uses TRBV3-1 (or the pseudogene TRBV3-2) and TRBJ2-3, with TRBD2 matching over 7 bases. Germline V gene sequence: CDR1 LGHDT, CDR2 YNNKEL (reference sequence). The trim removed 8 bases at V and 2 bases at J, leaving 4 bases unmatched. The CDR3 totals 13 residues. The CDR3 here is CASRDYLTDTQYF. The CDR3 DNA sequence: TGTGCCAGCCGGGACTATCTCACAGATACGCAGTATTTT.

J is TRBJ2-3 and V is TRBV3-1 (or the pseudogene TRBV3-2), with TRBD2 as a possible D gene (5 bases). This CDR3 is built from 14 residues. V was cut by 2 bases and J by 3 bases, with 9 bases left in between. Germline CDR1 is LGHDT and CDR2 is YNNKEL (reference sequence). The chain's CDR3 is CASSQSGGTDTQYF. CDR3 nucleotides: TGTGCCAGCAGCCAATCTGGCGGGACAGATACGCAGTATTTT.

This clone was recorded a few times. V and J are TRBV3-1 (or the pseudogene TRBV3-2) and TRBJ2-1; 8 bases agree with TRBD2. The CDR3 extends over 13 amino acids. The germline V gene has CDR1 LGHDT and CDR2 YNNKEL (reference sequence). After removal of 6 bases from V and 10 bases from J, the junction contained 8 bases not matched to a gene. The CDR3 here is CASRESGRGEQFF. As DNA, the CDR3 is TGTGCCAGCAGGGAATCCGGGAGGGGAGAGCAGTTCTTC.

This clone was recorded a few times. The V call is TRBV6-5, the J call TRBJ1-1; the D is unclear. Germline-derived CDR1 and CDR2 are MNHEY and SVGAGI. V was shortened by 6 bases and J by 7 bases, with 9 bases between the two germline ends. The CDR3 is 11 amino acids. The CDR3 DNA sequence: TGTGCCAGCAGCCGAGGGAGTGAAGCTTTCTTT. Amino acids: CASSRGSEAFF.

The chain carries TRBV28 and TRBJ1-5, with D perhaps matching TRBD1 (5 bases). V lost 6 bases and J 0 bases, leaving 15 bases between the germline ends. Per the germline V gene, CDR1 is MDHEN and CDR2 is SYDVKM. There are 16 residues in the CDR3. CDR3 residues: CASRSTWTNSNQPQHF. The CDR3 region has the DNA TGTGCCAGCAGATCCACTTGGACAAATAGCAATCAGCCCCAGCATTTT.

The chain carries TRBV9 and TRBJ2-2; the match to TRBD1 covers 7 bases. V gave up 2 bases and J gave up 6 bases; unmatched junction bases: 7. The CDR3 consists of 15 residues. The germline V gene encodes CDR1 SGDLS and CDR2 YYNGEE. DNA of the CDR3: TGTGCCAGCAGCGTCTCGAACAGGGGCCCCGGGGAGCTGTTTTTT. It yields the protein CASSVSNRGPGELFF. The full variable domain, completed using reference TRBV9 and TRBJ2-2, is DSGVTQTPKHLITATGQRVTLRCSPRSGDLSVYWYQQSLDQGLQFLIQYYNGEERAKGNILERFSAQQFPDLHSELNLSSLELGDSALYFCASSVSNRGPGELFFGEGSRLTVL.

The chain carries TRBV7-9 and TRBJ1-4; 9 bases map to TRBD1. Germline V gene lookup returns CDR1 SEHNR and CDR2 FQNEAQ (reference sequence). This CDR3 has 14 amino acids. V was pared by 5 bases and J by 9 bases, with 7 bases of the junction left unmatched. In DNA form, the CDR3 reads TGTGCCAGCAGCCCTCCGGGACAGGGCCAAAAACTGTTTTTT. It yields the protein CASSPPGQGQKLFF.